This TCR beta chain was identified during a study of blood T cell repertoires in COVID-19 (dated by TCRdb to the early 2020s). Looking at the study overall: Collaborator samples came from the United States, Italy and Spain and covered acute and convalescent phases of COVID-19. The material from the prospective study consisted of cDNA or gDNA derived from T cells, B-cell-depleted T cells, or PBMCs. Subjects who had been exposed to COVID-19, were actively infected with it, or had recovered from it provided the deeply sampled blood TCRbeta repertoires that made up the dataset. A freely available public database, intended as a resource for researchers studying the immune response to SARS-CoV-2, is where the repertoires were released. Samples came from the ongoing ImmuneRACE study (first 160 participants) plus 1,254 subjects from 6 global collaborators. A de-identified subject ID, COVID-19 status, age in years and sex were almost always included in the sample metadata. Where available, HLA class I and class II types were taken from metadata supplied by the sample provider and were not determined by assay-based typing.

TCRbeta CDR3 regions were amplified from genomic DNA using the immunoSEQ Assay, a bias-controlled multiplex PCR. In the original analysis: The number of nucleated cells in each sample was estimated from the amplification of reference gene primers within the assay. To quantify the absolute abundance of each unique TCRbeta CDR3 rearrangement, sequence reads were collapsed and filtered. For each sample, productive Simpson clonality was calculated by taking the square root of Simpson's diversity index across productive rearrangements. TCRdb provides this immuneACCESS table in a form limited to in-frame rearrangements. Some clones are lacking; in checked studies, under half of them reflect an unresolved V gene, and why the rest are absent is not known. For V, J and clone size, that table is used; D and trimming come from the DNA. This sample gives about 180,000 clones in total; about nine tenths of them show up just once. The top ten clonotypes cover 1.9% of the sample.

A second Seattle source provided samples from volunteer blood donors who had recovered from COVID-19. Each collaborating institution followed its own protocols to collect whole blood in K2EDTA tubes. For TCRbeta analysis, collaborators shipped samples in one of three forms: frozen whole blood, isolated PBMCs, or DNA extracted from either of those sample types. Points on this clone: Its antigen specificity is not known. No much larger clone exists at a distance of one base, and base qualities are not known.

Summary of the overall study and its limitations: The amount of clinical and demographic metadata varied by source and participant and was provided uncurated.

Taken from cysteine to phenylalanine, the CDR3 has 13 residues. The read is trimmed to its CDR3 DNA, 39 bases read in frame from base 1. V loses 6 bases of germline sequence and J loses 0 bases, and the interval between the two ends is 8 bases. Looking up the germline V gene yields CDR1 ENHRY and CDR2 SYGVKD. The chain is assembled from TRBV10-3 and TRBJ1-1, and TRBD1 may be the D gene, going by 5 matching bases. The origin of this receptor is a man between 18 and 35 years old who had recovered from COVID-19. Sequenced input: peripheral blood. Here is the DNA: TGTGCCATCAGGGACAAACTGAACACTGAAGCTTTCTTT. Translated, it reads CAIRDKLNTEAFF.